This T cell receptor beta chain was documented in a study of blood T cell repertoires in COVID-19. To note about this clone: A read error may produce the germline difference seen at one junction end. This specimen includes other DNA sequences encoding the same CDR3.

Germline values: CDR1 MNHNS, CDR2 SASEGT. This CDR3 comprises 17 residues. As processed by the authors: Scientists estimated how many nucleated cells there were by amplifying reference gene primers. The method was immunoSEQ multiplex PCR; TCRdb's version includes in-frame clones alone and lacks a portion of them. V and J calls and clone size come straight from that table; D and trimming were deduced from the DNA. The repertoire includes under 85,000 clones, about four fifths of them detected once, and 10% to 15% sits in the top ten. The TCR sequence derives from a man in his forties or fifties with COVID-19, enrolled during active disease. The chain is built from TRBV6-1 and TRBJ2-3, with 15 bases identical to TRBD2. The sample was peripheral blood. The CDR3 DNA follows: TGTGCCAGTAGTGGTTGGACTAGCGGGGGGGCCTGGGATACGCAGTATTTT. Translation: CASSGWTSGGAWDTQYF.